These 26 T cell receptor beta chains were all obtained from the same sample, sequenced in a study of blood T cells in healthy people across ages. Sample-barcoded 5' priming and a J-beta primer mix drove a second PCR of about 7 to 12 cycles. TCRdb re-analysed the 5' RACE reads in MiXCR, keeping a single row per CDR3 protein. This sample has 650,000 to 1,000,000 distinct CDR3 sequences, with more than 35% found just once. The material sequenced was blood. These receptors all come from a man older than 75 in good health.

CDR3 protein: CASTRDTTTETQYF. Here the CDR3 DNA reads TGCGCCAGTACTCGCGACACGACCACAGAGACCCAGTACTTC. This rearrangement joins TRBV5-1 to TRBJ2-5; no reliable D call. V lost 8 bases and J lost 4, with 18 bases in between. The CDR3 is 14 amino acids. Germline loops: CDR1 SGHRS, CDR2 YFSETQ.

The chain is built from TRBV5-6 and TRBJ2-1, with TRBD1 identical over 10 bases. Germline V gene sequence: CDR1 SGHDT, CDR2 YYEEEE. There are 15 residues in the CDR3. The V gene end was trimmed by 3 bases and the J gene end by 2 bases; junction bases not matched to a gene: 2. CDR3 region: CASSSTGGPYNEQFF. The CDR3 DNA is TGTGCCAGCAGCTCGACAGGGGGCCCCTACAATGAGCAGTTCTTC.

This clonotype was found many times. V is TRBV6-6 and J is TRBJ2-7; D is perhaps TRBD1 (6 bases). With 6 bases removed from V and 0 bases from J, the gap between germline ends came to 12 bases. The CDR3 length is 14 residues. The germline CDR1 and CDR2 sequences are MNHNY and SVGAGI (reference sequence). CDR3: CASRTGPPSYEQYF. CDR3 sequence (DNA): TGTGCCAGCAGAACAGGGCCTCCCTCCTACGAGCAGTACTTC.

The chain employs TRBV20-1 and TRBJ2-5, with 8 bases lining up with TRBD2. This CDR3 spans 16 amino acids. Germline trimming cut 6 bases from V and 4 bases from J; bases unmatched to any gene: 16. In germline, CDR1 is DFQATT, CDR2 SNEGSKA (reference sequence). In DNA, the CDR3 is TGCAGTGCCCGTACTGCGAGCGGGAGTACTGCAGAGACCCAGTACTTC. This translates into CSARTASGSTAETQYF.

This clonotype appeared a few times. This CDR3 reads CATSRDVASGLVVEQFF. In DNA form, the CDR3 reads TGTGCCACCAGCAGAGATGTGGCTAGCGGGTTGGTGGTTGAGCAGTTCTTC. V usage is TRBV15 and J usage is TRBJ2-1, with 8 bases that match TRBD2. Germline V CDR1 and CDR2: LNHNV, YYDKDF (reference sequence). The J segment lost 9 bases and the V segment lost 0 bases, leaving 13 bases of the junction unmatched. This CDR3 has 17 amino acids. The entire variable domain, with the rest obtained from reference TRBV15 and TRBJ2-1, is as follows: DAMVIQNPRYQVTQFGKPVTLSCSQTLNHNVMYWYQQKSSQAPKLLFHYYDKDFNNEADTPDNFQSRRPNTSFCFLDIRSPGLGDTAMYLCATSRDVASGLVVEQFFGPGTRLTVL.

A few counts support this clonotype. This may be a read error: a much more frequent sequence differs by one nucleotide. The V call is TRBV7-8, the J call TRBJ2-1; D uncertain. With the DNA end fitting TRBJ2-7 better, the J assignment may be wrong. Germline loops: CDR1 SGHVS, CDR2 FQNEAQ. This CDR3 has 11 residues. CDR3: CASTEYNEQYF. The CDR3 DNA reads as TGTGCCAGCACCGAGTACAATGAGCAGTACTTC.

The chain carries TRBV29-1 and TRBJ2-7, with 8 bases fitting TRBD2. The length of the CDR3 is 12 residues. The germline V gene has CDR1 SQVTM and CDR2 ANQGSEA. The V and J ends lost 6 bases and 7 bases, in that order; junction bases with no gene match: 8. The CDR3 nucleotides are TGCAGCGTATTTCCGGGGGGGAATGAGCAGTACTTC. It codes for CSVFPGGNEQYF.

The chain joins TRBV20-1 to TRBJ2-1; D is undetermined. CDR3 length: 14 amino acids. The germline gives CDR1 DFQATT, CDR2 SNEGSKA (reference sequence). Deletions cut 2 bases from V and 8 bases from J, with 16 bases between. CDR3 DNA: TGCAGTGCTAGAAGGTTCGACGCTGCATATGAGCAGTTCTTC. Translated: CSARRFDAAYEQFF.

This clonotype was seen a handful of times. This sequence joins TRBV5-1 and TRBJ2-1; the match to TRBD2 covers 7 bases. V shed 0 bases, J shed 5 bases, and the junction held 5 bases outside the gene matches. The CDR3 contains 15 residues. CDR1 and CDR2 from the germline V gene are SGHRS and YFSETQ. CDR3 loop: CASSLGDYNNNEQFF. CDR3 nucleotides: TGCGCCAGCAGCTTGGGGGACTATAATAACAATGAGCAGTTCTTC.

This clonotype was detected once. Possible read error: a much larger clone is one base away. The DNA of the CDR3 is TGTGCCAACAGTCCCTCGAGGACACCTTACGAGCAGTACTTC. This sequence encodes CANSPSRTPYEQYF. The gene calls are TRBV12-3 or TRBV12-4 and TRBJ2-4, with D perhaps TRBD1 (5 bases). The closer fit of TRBJ2-7 to the DNA end suggests the J call may be wrong. CDR3 size: 14 residues.

In this sample, this clonotype turned up many times. The V call is TRBV5-1, the J call TRBJ2-1; TRBD2 aligns across 10 bases. The CDR3 runs 16 residues. CDR1 and CDR2 (germline): SGHRS, YFSETQ. J gave up 10 bases and V 0 bases, and 10 bases lay outside the gene matches. The CDR3 nucleotides read TGCGCCAGCAGCTTGGCCGCCGGAGCGGGAGGGCCGGAGCAGTTCTTC. This translates into CASSLAAGAGGPEQFF. The whole variable domain, filled in from reference TRBV5-1 and TRBJ2-1, reads KAGVTQTPRYLIKTRGQQVTLSCSPISGHRSVSWYQQTPGQGLQFLFEYFSETQRNKGNFPGRFSGRQFSNSRSEMNVSTLELGDSALYLCASSLAAGAGGPEQFFGPGTRLTVL.

The chain combines TRBV12-3 or TRBV12-4 with TRBJ2-1, with a weak D call TRBD2 (6 bases). The CDR3 extends over 12 amino acids. Trimming left V 8 bases short and J 8 bases short, with 13 bases between. CDR3 protein: CASPRTKDEQFF. CDR3 nucleotide sequence: TGTGCCAGCCCGAGGACTAAGGATGAGCAGTTCTTC.

This clonotype was counted ten times or more. The rearrangement links TRBV10-3 to TRBJ2-1; perhaps TRBD2 as D (6 bases). This CDR3 has 16 residues. Germline V gene sequence: CDR1 ENHRY, CDR2 SYGVKD. Deletions cut 2 bases from V and 8 bases from J, with 19 bases between. In DNA form, the CDR3 reads TGTGCCATCAGTGAGGAGGGCGGGAACTCTTTGGATGAGCAGTTCTTC. Encoded protein: CAISEEGGNSLDEQFF.

V gene TRBV9 combines with J gene TRBJ2-7; 14 nucleotides line up with TRBD2. The germline V gene encodes CDR1 SGDLS and CDR2 YYNGEE. The CDR3 has 17 amino acids. The V gene end was trimmed by 2 bases and the J gene end by 9 bases; junction bases not matched to a gene: 13. CDR3 protein: CASSVEPGLAGENGQYF. CDR3 sequence (DNA): TGTGCCAGCAGCGTTGAACCGGGACTAGCGGGAGAGAACGGGCAGTACTTC.

The chain joins TRBV24-1 to TRBJ2-3; no clear D. CDR3 size: 11 residues. V lost 5 bases to trimming and J lost 10 bases, with 9 bases between them. From germline, CDR1 is KGHDR and CDR2 SFDVKD. The DNA of the CDR3 is TGTGCCACCAGTGCGGAGAAGGCGCAGTATTTT. It yields the protein CATSAEKAQYF.

This chain connects TRBV29-1 to TRBJ2-3; 8 positions match TRBD2. Germline V gene data show CDR1 as SQVTM and CDR2 as ANQGSEA. With 6 bases clipped from V and 1 base from J, the junction kept 6 bases outside the gene matches. The CDR3 consists of 14 residues. In nucleotides, the CDR3 is TGCAGCGTCTCGACTAGCGTTGGCACAGATACGCAGTATTTT. This translates into CSVSTSVGTDTQYF.

This chain joins TRBV10-3 and TRBJ1-1, with D unresolved. Trimming shortened V by 3 bases and J by 2 bases, and 13 bases separated the two germline ends. CDR1 ENHRY and CDR2 SYGVKD come from the germline V gene. There are 15 residues in the CDR3. The CDR3 is CAISDYRTDNTEAFF. CDR3 sequence (DNA): TGTGCCATCAGTGACTATAGGACGGATAACACTGAAGCTTTCTTT.

The V and J genes are TRBV12-3 or TRBV12-4 and TRBJ1-2, with unresolved D. Trimming cost V 6 bases and J 1 base, with 15 bases left between them. This CDR3 has 15 amino acids. The CDR3 here is CASSVRRAYNYGYTF. The CDR3 bases are TGTGCCAGCAGCGTCAGGAGGGCCTATAACTATGGCTACACCTTC.

This chain links TRBV6-1 with TRBJ1-2; D uncertain. The CDR3 extends over 11 amino acids. In germline, CDR1 is MNHNS, CDR2 SASEGT. Trimming shortened V by 6 bases and J by 8 bases, and 10 bases separated the two germline ends. For the CDR3, the DNA is TGTGCCAGCAGGACTGTATGGGGCTACACCTTC. This codes for CASRTVWGYTF.

This sequence joins TRBV6-5 and TRBJ2-7, with D uncertain. The J call may not be correct, given that the DNA end is closer to TRBJ2-5. CDR3 length: 15 residues. Germline V CDR1 and CDR2: MNHEY, SVGAGI. The CDR3 sequence is CASRKTTPGEETQYF. CDR3 coding DNA: TGTGCCAGCAGGAAGACAACGCCAGGCGAAGAGACCCAGTACTTC.

This chain joins TRBV7-2 and TRBJ2-1; D may be TRBD2 (5 bases). The V end was cut by 7 bases, the J end by 10 bases, with 11 bases between. Germline values: CDR1 SGHTA, CDR2 FQGNSA. This CDR3 comprises 11 residues. The CDR3 loop is CASTLAREQFF. The CDR3 region has the DNA TGTGCCAGCACCCTAGCCCGGGAGCAGTTCTTC. The entire variable domain, with the rest obtained from reference TRBV7-2 and TRBJ2-1, is as follows: GAGVSQSPSNKVTEKGKDVELRCDPISGHTALYWYRQSLGQGLEFLIYFQGNSAPDKSGLPSDRFSAERTGGSVSTLTIQRTQQEDSAVYLCASTLAREQFFGPGTRLTVL.

V is TRBV29-1 and J is TRBJ2-5; 15 positions match TRBD2. Per germline, CDR1 SQVTM and CDR2 ANQGSEA. J was trimmed by 5 bases and V by 4 bases; bases with no gene match: 5. CDR3 length: 15 residues. The CDR3 region has the DNA TGCAGCGTTGGGACTAGCGGGAGGGCCGGGGAGACCCAGTACTTC. Its protein product is CSVGTSGRAGETQYF.

This sequence joins TRBV2 and TRBJ2-4; D perhaps matches TRBD1 (6 bases). This CDR3 region has 13 residues. V shed 5 bases and J shed 12 bases, with 17 bases lying between them. CDR1 SNHLY and CDR2 FYNNEI come from the germline V gene. CDR3 bases: TGTGCCAGCAGTCAACAGGGTGCGGACACTCAGTACTTC. Translated: CASSQQGADTQYF.

This clonotype has a handful of counts. The chain is built from TRBV11-3 and TRBJ2-6, with D hard to call. Trimming took 4 bases from V and 0 from J, leaving 7 bases between them. The CDR3 is 15 residues long. Per the germline V gene, CDR1 is SGHNT and CDR2 is YENEEA. The CDR3 region is CASSYQRSGANVLTF. CDR3 coding DNA: TGTGCCAGCAGCTACCAGCGCTCTGGGGCCAACGTCCTGACTTTC.

This CDR3 is CSAASDRLYGYTF. As DNA, the CDR3 is TGCAGTGCTGCCTCGGACAGGCTTTATGGCTACACCTTC. The chain joins TRBV20-1 to TRBJ1-2; 7 bases are a match to TRBD1. CDR1 DFQATT and CDR2 SNEGSKA come from the germline V gene (reference sequence). V lost 5 bases to trimming and J lost 5 bases; unmatched junction nucleotides: 8. This CDR3 has 13 amino acids.

This clonotype was counted many times. This chain connects TRBV18 to TRBJ2-3; no reliable D call. The CDR3 is 13 amino acids. The V gene's germline CDR1 is KGHSH and CDR2 LQKENI. Trimming removed 5 bases at V and 1 base at J, with 7 bases between. This chain's CDR3 is CASSEDGTDTQYF. DNA of the CDR3: TGTGCCAGCTCAGAGGACGGCACAGATACGCAGTATTTT.